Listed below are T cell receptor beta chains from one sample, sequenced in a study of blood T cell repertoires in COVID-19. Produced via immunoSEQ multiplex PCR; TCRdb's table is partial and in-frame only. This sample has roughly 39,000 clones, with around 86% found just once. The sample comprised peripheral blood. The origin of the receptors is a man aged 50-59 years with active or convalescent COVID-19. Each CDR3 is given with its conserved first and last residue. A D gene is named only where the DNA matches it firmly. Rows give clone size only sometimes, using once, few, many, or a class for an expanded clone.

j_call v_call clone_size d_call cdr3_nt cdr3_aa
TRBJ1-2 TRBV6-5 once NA TGTGCCAGCAGCCTGGCCAGGGGAGACAACTATGGCTACACCTTC CASSLARGDNYGYTF
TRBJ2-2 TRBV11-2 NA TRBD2 TGTGCCAGCAGCTTAGAGGGCGGGAGCACCGGGGAGCTGTTTTTT CASSLEGGSTGELFF
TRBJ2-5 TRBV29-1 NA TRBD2 TGCAGCGTTGACCGACGGGGGAGGGCCCACCGGGGAGGAGAGACCCAGTACTTC CSVDRRGRAHRGGETQYF
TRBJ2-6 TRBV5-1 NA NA TGCGCCAGCAGCACCCCGGGGGGCAGGGCTGGGGCCAACGTCCTGACTTTC CASSTPGGRAGANVLTF
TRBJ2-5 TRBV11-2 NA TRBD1 TGTGCCAGCAGCACGAGACAGGGGGCTGGAGAGACCCAGTACTTC CASSTRQGAGETQYF
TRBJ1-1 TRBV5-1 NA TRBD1 TGCGCCAGCAGCTTGGGGACAGGTTTTAACACTGAAGCTTTCTTT CASSLGTGFNTEAFF
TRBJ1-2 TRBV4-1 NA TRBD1 TGCGCCAGCAGCCAAGATCTGGGGACAGGCACCTATGGCTACACCTTC CASSQDLGTGTYGYTF
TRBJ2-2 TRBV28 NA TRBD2 TGTGCCAGCCGGACGGCGGGGGGAGGGGAGCTGTTTTTT CASRTAGGGELFF
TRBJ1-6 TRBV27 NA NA TGTGCCAGCAGGTCTCAGGGTTCCTATAATTCACCCCTCCACTTT CASRSQGSYNSPLHF
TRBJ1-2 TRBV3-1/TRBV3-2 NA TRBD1 TGTGCCAGCAGCCCGAGGTCACAGGGGGCGCACACCTTC CASSPRSQGAHTF
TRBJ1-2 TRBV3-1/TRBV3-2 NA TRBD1 TGTGCCAGCAGCCTCGGACAGGGAGTACCCTATGGCTACACCTTC CASSLGQGVPYGYTF